This TCR beta chain was identified during a study of cytomegalovirus exposure and HLA in healthy donors. Regarding the study as a whole: Associated with HLA alleles at 0.05 false discovery rate in a later analysis were about 17,000 TCR beta sequences. The majority of TCR sequences were rare, yet some public TCRs appeared in many donors.

The PCR was carried out with 60 Vbeta primers and 13 Jbeta primers. Only in-frame clones appear in the TCRdb table, and some are missing; sequencing was by immunoSEQ multiplex PCR. The sample includes about 140,000 clones, more than 70% of them seen just once. A word on this clone: Antigen specificity is unknown.

Trimming removed 0 bases from V and 1 base from J, with 12 bases in between. Germline CDR1 and CDR2: MNHEY and SVGAGI. The CDR3 spans 16 residues. Material: PBMCs. The rearrangement joins TRBV6-5 to TRBJ1-2; maybe TRBD1 (5 bases). The sequence derives from a male donor in good health and CMV-seropositive. The CDR3 nucleotides are TGTGCCAGCAGTTACTCAATAATGGGGCTTAACTATGGCTACACCTTC. Residues: CASSYSIMGLNYGYTF.